A single sample gave rise to the 6 T cell receptor beta chains below, sequenced in a study of post-analysis software for immune sequencing data. Study-level points and caveats: Compared with controls, patients had more of roughly five TRBV segments, including TRBV5-6, TRBV5-1 and TRBV20-1.

For these receptors, no antigen is known. Researchers reported that TCR beta cDNA libraries carried unique molecular identifiers. One entry per CDR3 protein, called by TCRdb with MiXCR from the PCR reads. This table holds hundreds of thousands of distinct CDR3 sequences, 55% to 60% found once. What was sequenced was blood. Receptors were obtained from a girl aged 2 to 9 with multiple sclerosis.

The chain carries TRBV6-2 or TRBV6-3 and TRBJ2-1, with 7 bases matching TRBD1. This CDR3 contains 14 residues. Germline values: CDR1 MNHEY, CDR2 SVGEGT. V dropped 9 bases and J dropped 8; count of bases not matched to a gene: 13. The CDR3 reads CARFKGGVCHEQFF. The CDR3, as DNA: TGTGCCAGATTTAAAGGGGGCGTGTGTCATGAGCAGTTCTTC.

This clonotype appeared a few times. The chain carries TRBV4-3 and TRBJ1-5, with unresolved D. Germline-derived CDR1 and CDR2 are LGHNA and YSLEER. Trimming shortened V by 0 bases and J by 5 bases, and 11 bases separated the two germline ends. The CDR3 extends over 15 amino acids. CDR3 nucleotide sequence: TGCGCCAGCAGCCAAGATATGCATCCCGATCAGCCCCAGCATTTT. This encodes CASSQDMHPDQPQHF.

The V gene is TRBV7-2, the J gene TRBJ2-3; D gene ambiguous. Germline-derived CDR1 and CDR2 are SGHTA and FQGNSA. The CDR3 consists of 16 residues. V was trimmed by 5 bases and J by 1 base, leaving 16 bases between them. The CDR3 reads CASSPFLGMGTDTQYF. For the CDR3, the DNA is TGTGCCAGCAGCCCGTTTTTAGGTATGGGCACAGATACGCAGTATTTT.

This chain uses TRBV20-1 with TRBJ2-7; 8 nucleotides match TRBD2. The CDR3 has 15 amino acids. CDR1 and CDR2 from the germline V gene are DFQATT and SNEGSKA (reference sequence). Trimming cost V 3 bases and J 6 bases; bases outside gene matches: 13. The CDR3 loop is CSARSAGLVYSEQYF. CDR3 bases: TGCAGTGCTAGGTCAGCGGGACTAGTTTACTCCGAGCAGTACTTC.

CDR3 DNA: TGCAGCGTTTCTTATTCCGGGGGGAATGAAAAACTGTTTTTT. Amino acids: CSVSYSGGNEKLFF. This chain links TRBV29-1 with TRBJ1-4, with D tentatively TRBD1 (5 bases). CDR1 is SQVTM and CDR2 is ANQGSEA in the germline V gene. Trimming shortened V by 5 bases and J by 5 bases, and 15 bases separated the two germline ends. CDR3 size: 14 residues.

The gene calls are TRBV5-1 and TRBJ2-3; D call uncertain. V shed 1 base and J shed 1 base, with 10 bases lying between them. The CDR3 runs 15 residues. CDR1 and CDR2 from the germline V gene are SGHRS and YFSETQ. CDR3 nucleotides: TGCGCCAGCAGCTTGATACAGCAAGGCACAGATACGCAGTATTTT. This sequence encodes CASSLIQQGTDTQYF. Filled out from reference TRBV5-1 and TRBJ2-3, the complete variable domain reads KAGVTQTPRYLIKTRGQQVTLSCSPISGHRSVSWYQQTPGQGLQFLFEYFSETQRNKGNFPGRFSGRQFSNSRSEMNVSTLELGDSALYLCASSLIQQGTDTQYFGPGTRLTVL.